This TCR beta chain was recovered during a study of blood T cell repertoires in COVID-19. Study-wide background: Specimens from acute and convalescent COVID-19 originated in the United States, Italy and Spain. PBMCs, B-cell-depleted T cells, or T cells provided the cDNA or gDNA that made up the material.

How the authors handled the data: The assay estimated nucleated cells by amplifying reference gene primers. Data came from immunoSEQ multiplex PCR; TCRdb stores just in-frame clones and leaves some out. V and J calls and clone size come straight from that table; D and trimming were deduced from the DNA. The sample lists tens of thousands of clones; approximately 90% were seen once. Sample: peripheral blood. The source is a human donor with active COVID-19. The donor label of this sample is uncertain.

CDR3 sequence: CASTPLAAGMNTEAFF. CDR3 DNA sequence: TGTGCCAGCACTCCCCTCGCGGCAGGGATGAACACTGAAGCTTTCTTT. The rearrangement links TRBV6-6 to TRBJ1-1, with a possible D match to TRBD1 (5 bases). This CDR3 comprises 16 residues. V was pared by 7 bases and J by 0 bases, with 18 bases between. Germline V gives CDR1 MNHNY, CDR2 SVGAGI (reference sequence).